Listed below are T cell receptor beta chains from one sample, sequenced in a study of regulatory T cells in long-lasting Graves disease. Each CDR3 protein is one row after TCRdb ran MiXCR on the multiplex PCR reads. The sample has 510,000 or so distinct CDR3 sequences, 12% seen once. This sample also belongs to another study, concerning T cells in Graves' hyperthyroidism and ophthalmopathy.

The sequenced sample was peripheral blood mononuclear cells (PBMCs), obtained at new diagnosis, from a patient treated with antithyroid drugs. The receptors were gathered from a woman aged 25 to 45 with Graves disease. Each CDR3 is given without its conserved first and last residue.

TRBJ2-1 TRBV7-7 15 ASSLYEGVFAYNEQF
TRBJ1-2 TRBV11-2 13 ASSLNPGTGYGYT
TRBJ2-7 TRBV30 11 AWSIAGFYEQY
TRBJ2-5 TRBV11-3 12 ASSSKRGRETQY
TRBJ2-5 TRBV14 12 ASSRSSGSLAQY
TRBJ2-1 TRBV10-3 11 AISEARSHEQF
TRBJ2-1 TRBV20-1 13 SARDSSKPYNEQF
TRBJ2-1 TRBV7-9 13 ASSLAGGLRNEQF
TRBJ2-1 TRBV5-4 14 ASSSITSGILNEQF
TRBJ1-1 TRBV19 12 ACHGQGTNTEAF
TRBJ2-5 TRBV12-3/TRBV12-4 16 ASSPGTGGHGEQETQY
TRBJ2-7 TRBV9 12 ASSVTSGTHEQY
TRBJ2-7 TRBV11-2 10 ASSFPGYEQY
TRBJ2-2 TRBV14 12 ASSTVWGAGELF
TRBJ2-7 TRBV11-2 13 ASSPRASGSYEQY
TRBJ1-1 TRBV12-3/TRBV12-4 13 ASSLGPYTNTEAF
TRBJ1-1 TRBV18 14 ASSRRVGDMNTEAF
TRBJ1-5 TRBV19 12 ASSLLNSNQPQH
TRBJ2-1 TRBV7-2 12 ASNLAGTLNEQF
TRBJ1-5 TRBV7-9 12 ASSLDTYNQPQH
TRBJ1-2 TRBV7-9 14 ASSLGGSADHYGYT
TRBJ2-7 TRBV6-2/TRBV6-3 11 ASSLNPSYEQY
TRBJ2-5 TRBV6-9 13 ASSYRLARIETQY
TRBJ2-7 TRBV2 14 ASSEPPSGRVGEQY
TRBJ2-7 TRBV4-1 12 ASSQDPTGLRSD
TRBJ2-1 TRBV28 15 ASSLLGTSGVYNEQF
TRBJ1-1 TRBV11-1 10 ASSLGSRGAF
TRBJ2-6 TRBV11-2 16 ASSSWVRRTSGANVLT
TRBJ2-7 TRBV10-2 10 ASSSLAYEQY
TRBJ1-2 TRBV20-1 11 SARVPAIYGYT
TRBJ2-3 TRBV6-1 10 ASSQLLDTQY
TRBJ2-2 TRBV30 12 AWMAGVNTGELF
TRBJ2-7 TRBV20-1 12 SARYGGTLHEQY
TRBJ2-2 TRBV18 11 ASSGQGTGELF